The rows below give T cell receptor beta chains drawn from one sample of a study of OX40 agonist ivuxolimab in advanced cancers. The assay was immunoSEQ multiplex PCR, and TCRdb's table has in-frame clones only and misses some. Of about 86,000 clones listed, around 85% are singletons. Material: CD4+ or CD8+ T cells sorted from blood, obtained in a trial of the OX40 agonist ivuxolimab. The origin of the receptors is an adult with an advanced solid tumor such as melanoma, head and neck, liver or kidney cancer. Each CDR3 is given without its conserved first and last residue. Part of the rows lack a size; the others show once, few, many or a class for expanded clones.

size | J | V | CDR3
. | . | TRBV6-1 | ASTAAYEQY
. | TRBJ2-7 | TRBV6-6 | ALSEGGRAYEQY
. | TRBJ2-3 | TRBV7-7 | ASSLGRSADTQY
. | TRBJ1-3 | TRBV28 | ASSSFSLVGLDTIY
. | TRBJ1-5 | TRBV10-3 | ATGSGNQPQH
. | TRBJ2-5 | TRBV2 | ASRAPQGGETQY
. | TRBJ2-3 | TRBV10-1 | ASSETSGSADTQY
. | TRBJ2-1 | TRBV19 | ASSARTGSHNEQF
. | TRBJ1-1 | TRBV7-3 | ASSSDRNTEAF
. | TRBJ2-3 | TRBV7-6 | ASSPTGGAGDTQY
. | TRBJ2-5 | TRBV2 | ASSAGTSGRETQY
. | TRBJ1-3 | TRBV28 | ASSLSEPQISGNTIY
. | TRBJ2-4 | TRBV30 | AWSWGIEVVAKNIQY
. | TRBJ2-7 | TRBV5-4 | ASSSGWAGGTYEQY
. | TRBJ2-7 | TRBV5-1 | ASSQGHSYEQY
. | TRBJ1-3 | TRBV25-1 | ASSEQGTSGNTIY
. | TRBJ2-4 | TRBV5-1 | ASRDRELAKNIQY
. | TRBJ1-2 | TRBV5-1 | ASSPGQGGDGYT
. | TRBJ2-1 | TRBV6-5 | ASSFLGQLYNEQF
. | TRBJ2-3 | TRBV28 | ASSKADGGAPRQY
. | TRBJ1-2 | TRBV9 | ASSVQDRDRARGYT
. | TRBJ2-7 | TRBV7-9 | ASSFSVAYEQY
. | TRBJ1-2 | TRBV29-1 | SVERDVSKDGYT
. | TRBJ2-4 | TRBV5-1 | ASSFAGTGGERWN
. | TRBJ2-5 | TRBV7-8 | ASSLSSLGKTQY
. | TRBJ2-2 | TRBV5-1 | ASSPGTGDTGELF
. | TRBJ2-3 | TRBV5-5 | ASSLVAGAVNTQY
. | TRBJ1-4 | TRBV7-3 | ASSPLPGEKLF
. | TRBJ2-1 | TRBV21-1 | ASSKRGPSGGCSYNEQF
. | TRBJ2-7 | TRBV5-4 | ASSLSPRDAYYEQY
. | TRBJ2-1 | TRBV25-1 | ASSERDRVKGEQF
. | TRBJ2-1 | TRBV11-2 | ASSLGLLNEQF
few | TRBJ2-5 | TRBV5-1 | ASSQGSQETQY
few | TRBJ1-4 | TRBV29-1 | SVADRFGANEKLF
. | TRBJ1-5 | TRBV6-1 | ASSVSGGAIQPQH
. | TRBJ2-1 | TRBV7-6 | ASSLGRPGSSEQF
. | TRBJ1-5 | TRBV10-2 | ASRDRANQPQH
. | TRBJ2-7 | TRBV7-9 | ASSPRGAGLSSYEQY
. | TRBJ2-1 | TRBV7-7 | ASSTTSNNEQF
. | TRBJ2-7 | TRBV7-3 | ASSPQRGGYEQY
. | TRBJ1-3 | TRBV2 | ASSVSTGPFSGNTIY
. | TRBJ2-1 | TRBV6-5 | ASRGQGGFEQF
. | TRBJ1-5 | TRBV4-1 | ASSQEDRENQPQH
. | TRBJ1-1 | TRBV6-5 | ASSRTGAEAF
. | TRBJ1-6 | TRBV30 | ACATEYNSPLH
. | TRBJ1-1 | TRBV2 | ANSEAPARDRGNTEAF
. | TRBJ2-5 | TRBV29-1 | SVMNRKETQY
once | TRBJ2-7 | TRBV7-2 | ASSSRDGPASSYEQY
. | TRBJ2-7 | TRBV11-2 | ASSPDYYEQY
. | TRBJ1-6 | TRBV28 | ASNYDSYNSPLH
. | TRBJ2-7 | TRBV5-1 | ASSLASQIYEQY
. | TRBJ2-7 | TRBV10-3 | AIRPGTGLYEQY
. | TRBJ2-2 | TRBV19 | ASLLLGAPETGELF
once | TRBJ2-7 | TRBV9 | ASSVDTSGGDYEQY